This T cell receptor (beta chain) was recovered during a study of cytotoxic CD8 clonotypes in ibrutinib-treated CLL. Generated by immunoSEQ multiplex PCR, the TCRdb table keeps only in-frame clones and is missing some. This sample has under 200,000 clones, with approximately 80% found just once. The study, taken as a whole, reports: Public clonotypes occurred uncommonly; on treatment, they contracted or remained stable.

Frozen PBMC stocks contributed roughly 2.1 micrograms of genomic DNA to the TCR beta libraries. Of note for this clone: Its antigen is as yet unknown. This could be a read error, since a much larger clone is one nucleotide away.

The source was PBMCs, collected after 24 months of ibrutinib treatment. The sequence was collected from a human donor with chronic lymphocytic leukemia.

DNA of the CDR3: TGTGCCGGCAGCTTAGGAGGGACAGCAATGAACACTGAAGCTTTCTTT. Its translation is CAGSLGGTAMNTEAFF. This chain uses TRBV11-2 with TRBJ1-1, with TRBD1 identical over 7 bases. Germline CDR1 is SGHAT and CDR2 is FQNNGV. This CDR3 comprises 16 residues. Full variable domain (outside the CDR3, taken from reference TRBV11-2 and TRBJ1-1): EAGVAQSPRYKIIEKRQSVAFWCNPISGHATLYWYQQILGQGPKLLIQFQNNGVVDDSQLPKDRFSAERLKGVDSTLKIQPAKLEDSAVYLCAGSLGGTAMNTEAFFGQGTRLTVV.